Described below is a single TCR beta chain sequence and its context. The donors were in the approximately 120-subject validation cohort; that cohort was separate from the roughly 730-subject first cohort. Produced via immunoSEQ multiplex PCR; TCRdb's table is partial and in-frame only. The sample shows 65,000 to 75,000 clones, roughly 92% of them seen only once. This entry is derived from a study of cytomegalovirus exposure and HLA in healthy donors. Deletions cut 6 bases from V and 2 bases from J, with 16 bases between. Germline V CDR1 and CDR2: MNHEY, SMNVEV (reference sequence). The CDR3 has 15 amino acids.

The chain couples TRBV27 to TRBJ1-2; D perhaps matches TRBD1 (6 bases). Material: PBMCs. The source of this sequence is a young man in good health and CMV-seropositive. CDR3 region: CASSRNRESNYGYTF. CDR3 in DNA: TGTGCCAGCAGCCGAAACAGGGAATCAAACTATGGCTACACCTTC.